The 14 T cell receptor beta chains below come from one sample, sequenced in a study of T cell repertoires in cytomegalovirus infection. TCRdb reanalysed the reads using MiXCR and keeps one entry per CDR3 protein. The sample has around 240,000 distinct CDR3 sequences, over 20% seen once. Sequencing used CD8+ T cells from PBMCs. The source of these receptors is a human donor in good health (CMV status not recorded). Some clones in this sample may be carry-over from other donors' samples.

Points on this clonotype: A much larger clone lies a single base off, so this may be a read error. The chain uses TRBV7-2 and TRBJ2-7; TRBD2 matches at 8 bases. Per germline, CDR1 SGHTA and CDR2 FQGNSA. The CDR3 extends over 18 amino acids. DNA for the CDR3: TGTGCCAGCGGCTTAGAGTGGCCGGGGGGGCGGGTTTCCTACGAGCAGTACTTC. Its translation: CASGLEWPGGRVSYEQYF.

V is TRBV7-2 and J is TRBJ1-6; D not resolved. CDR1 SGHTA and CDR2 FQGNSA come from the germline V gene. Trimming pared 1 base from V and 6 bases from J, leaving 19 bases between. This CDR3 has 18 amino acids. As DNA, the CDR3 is TGTGCCAGCAGCTTAGGTCGCCGAGTGTTTCATCCTAATTCACCCCTCCACTTT. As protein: CASSLGRRVFHPNSPLHF.

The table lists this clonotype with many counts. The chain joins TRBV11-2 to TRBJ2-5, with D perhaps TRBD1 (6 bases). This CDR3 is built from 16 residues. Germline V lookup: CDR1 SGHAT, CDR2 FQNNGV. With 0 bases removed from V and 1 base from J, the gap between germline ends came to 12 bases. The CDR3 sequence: CASSLDRTATQETQYF. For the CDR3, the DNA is TGTGCCAGCAGCTTAGATCGGACAGCGACCCAAGAGACCCAGTACTTC.

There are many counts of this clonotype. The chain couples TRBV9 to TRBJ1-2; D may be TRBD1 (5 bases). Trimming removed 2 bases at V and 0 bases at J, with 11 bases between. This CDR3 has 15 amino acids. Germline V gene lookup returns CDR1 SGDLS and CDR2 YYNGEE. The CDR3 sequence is CASSVGTSTNYGYTF. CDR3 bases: TGTGCCAGCAGCGTTGGGACGTCGACTAACTATGGCTACACCTTC. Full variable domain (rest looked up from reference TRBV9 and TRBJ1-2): DSGVTQTPKHLITATGQRVTLRCSPRSGDLSVYWYQQSLDQGLQFLIQYYNGEERAKGNILERFSAQQFPDLHSELNLSSLELGDSALYFCASSVGTSTNYGYTFGSGTRLTVV.

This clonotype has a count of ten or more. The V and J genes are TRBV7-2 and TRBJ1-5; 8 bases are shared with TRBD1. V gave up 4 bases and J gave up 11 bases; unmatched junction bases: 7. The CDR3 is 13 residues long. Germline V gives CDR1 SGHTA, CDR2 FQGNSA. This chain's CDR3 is CASSSLGGQAQHF. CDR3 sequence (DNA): TGTGCCAGCAGCTCCCTAGGGGGACAGGCCCAGCATTTT.

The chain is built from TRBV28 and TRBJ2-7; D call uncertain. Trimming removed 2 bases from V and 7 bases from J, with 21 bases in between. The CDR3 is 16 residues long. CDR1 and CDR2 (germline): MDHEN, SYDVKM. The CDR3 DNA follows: TGTGCCAGCAGTTTACCGGACGCATACTCAGAAAGGGAGCAGTACTTC. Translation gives CASSLPDAYSEREQYF.

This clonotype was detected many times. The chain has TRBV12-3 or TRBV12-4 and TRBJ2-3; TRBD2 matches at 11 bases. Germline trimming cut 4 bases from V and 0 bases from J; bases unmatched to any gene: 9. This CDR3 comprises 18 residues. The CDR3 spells CASSSGLAGPTSTDTQYF. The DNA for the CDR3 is TGTGCCAGCAGTTCAGGACTAGCGGGTCCGACTAGCACAGATACGCAGTATTTT.

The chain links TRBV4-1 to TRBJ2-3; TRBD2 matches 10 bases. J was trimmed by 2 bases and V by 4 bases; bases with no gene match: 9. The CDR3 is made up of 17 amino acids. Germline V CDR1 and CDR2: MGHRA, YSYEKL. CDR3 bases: TGCGCCAGCAGCCCCCTTGGGCTAGCGGGGGACACAGATACGCAGTATTTT. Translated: CASSPLGLAGDTDTQYF.

The CDR3 DNA reads as TGTGCCAGCAGTTTGGGCAGGGCGGAGGACCCAGGGCAGTTCTTC. This sequence encodes CASSLGRAEDPGQFF. The chain combines TRBV12-3 or TRBV12-4 with TRBJ2-1, with D possibly being TRBD1 or TRBD2 (5 bases each). Trimming cost V 3 bases and J 12 bases, with 21 bases left between them. The CDR3 extends over 15 amino acids.

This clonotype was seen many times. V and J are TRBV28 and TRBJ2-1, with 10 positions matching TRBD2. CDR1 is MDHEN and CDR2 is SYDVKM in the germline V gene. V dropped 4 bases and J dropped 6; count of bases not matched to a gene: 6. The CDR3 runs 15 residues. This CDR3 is CASSSTSGISNEQFF. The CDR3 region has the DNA TGTGCCAGCAGTTCCACTAGCGGGATCAGCAATGAGCAGTTCTTC.

The CDR3, as DNA: TGCAGCGTTTTTCACAGGGTGGATGGCTACACCTTC. It translates to CSVFHRVDGYTF. This chain uses TRBV29-1 with TRBJ1-2; a possible D gene is TRBD1 (6 bases). Trimming shortened V by 5 bases and J by 6 bases, and 13 bases separated the two germline ends. The CDR3 has 12 residues. Per the germline V gene, CDR1 is SQVTM and CDR2 is ANQGSEA.

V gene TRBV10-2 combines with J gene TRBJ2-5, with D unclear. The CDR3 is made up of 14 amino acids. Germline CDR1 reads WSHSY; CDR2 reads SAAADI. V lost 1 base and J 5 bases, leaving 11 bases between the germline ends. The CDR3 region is CASSEFGSGETQYF. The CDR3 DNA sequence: TGCGCCAGCAGTGAGTTTGGATCTGGGGAGACCCAGTACTTC.

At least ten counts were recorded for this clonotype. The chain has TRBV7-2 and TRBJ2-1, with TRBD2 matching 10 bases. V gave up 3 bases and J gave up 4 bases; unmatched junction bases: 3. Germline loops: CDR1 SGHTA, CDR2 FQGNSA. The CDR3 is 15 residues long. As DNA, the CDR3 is TGTGCCAGCAGCTTTACTAGCGGGGAGTACAATGAGCAGTTCTTC. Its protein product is CASSFTSGEYNEQFF.

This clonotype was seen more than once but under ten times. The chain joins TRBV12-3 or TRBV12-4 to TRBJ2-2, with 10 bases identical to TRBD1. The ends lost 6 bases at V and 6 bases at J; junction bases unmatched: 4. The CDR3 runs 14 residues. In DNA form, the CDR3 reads TGTGCCAGCAGCCCCGACAGGGGGCCCGGGGAGCTGTTTTTT. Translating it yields CASSPDRGPGELFF.